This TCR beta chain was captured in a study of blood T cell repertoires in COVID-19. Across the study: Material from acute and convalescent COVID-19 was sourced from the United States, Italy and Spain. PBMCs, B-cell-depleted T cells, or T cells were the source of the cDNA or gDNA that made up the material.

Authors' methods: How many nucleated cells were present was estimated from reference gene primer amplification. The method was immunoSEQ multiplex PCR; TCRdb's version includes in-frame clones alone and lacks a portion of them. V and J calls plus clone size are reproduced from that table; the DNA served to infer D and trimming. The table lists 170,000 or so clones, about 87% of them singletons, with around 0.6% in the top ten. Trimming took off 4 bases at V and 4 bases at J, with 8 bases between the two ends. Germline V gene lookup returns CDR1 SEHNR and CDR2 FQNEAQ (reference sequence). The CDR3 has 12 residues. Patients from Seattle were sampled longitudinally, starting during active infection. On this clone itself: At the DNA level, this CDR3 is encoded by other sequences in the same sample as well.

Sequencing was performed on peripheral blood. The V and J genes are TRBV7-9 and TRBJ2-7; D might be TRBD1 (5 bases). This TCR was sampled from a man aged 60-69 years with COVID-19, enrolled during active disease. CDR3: CASSSQGYEQYF. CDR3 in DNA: TGTGCCAGCAGCTCCCAGGGTTACGAGCAGTACTTC. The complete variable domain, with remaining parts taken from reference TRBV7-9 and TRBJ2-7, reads DTGVSQNPRHKITKRGQNVTFRCDPISEHNRLYWYRQTLGQGPEFLTYFQNEAQLEKSRLLSDRFSAERPKGSFSTLEIQRTEQGDSAMYLCASSSQGYEQYFGPGTRLTVT.